This entry describes one TCR beta chain. Its specificity is unknown. The sample originates from a study of T cells in Graves' hyperthyroidism and ophthalmopathy. Study-level results: Most clonotypes expanded in thyroid above 0.001 were likewise present in blood.

The CDR3 length is 16 residues. In germline, CDR1 is MGHRA, CDR2 YSYEKL. The J segment lost 3 bases and the V segment lost 4 bases, leaving 8 bases of the junction unmatched. Amplified TCR beta CDR3 regions derived from RNA transcripts. Primed by the HTBI set, a first-round RT-PCR was run on the TCR CDR3. Each CDR3 protein gets one entry after TCRdb re-called the multiplex PCR reads with MiXCR. The sample gives about 350,000 distinct CDR3 sequences, 17% of which show up once; around a third is in the top ten. Used for diagnoses were clinical symptoms, serum thyroxine and TRAb, thyroid ultrasound and orbital computed tomography.

Material: blood. The chain joins TRBV4-1 to TRBJ2-5; TRBD2 matches at 10 bases. This sequence originates from a woman in her twenties or thirties with Graves' hyperthyroidism that later progressed to Graves' ophthalmopathy. The CDR3 DNA reads TGCGCCAGCAGCCGTTTCCCAGGACTAGCGGAAGAGACCCAGTACTTC. Amino acids: CASSRFPGLAEETQYF.